The 22 T cell receptor beta chains given below trace back to one sample, sequenced in a study of blood T cell repertoires in COVID-19. The repertoire was sequenced with immunoSEQ multiplex PCR; TCRdb's copy has only in-frame clones and lacks some. The sample holds fewer than 300,000 clones; under 85% are singletons and the top ten take 0.87%. Sequencing used peripheral blood. These receptors all stem from a human donor with COVID-19, enrolled during active disease. The donor label of this sample is uncertain.

The chain has TRBV14 and TRBJ1-6; TRBD1 matches 10 bases. This CDR3 is built from 15 residues. CDR1 is SGHDN, CDR2 FVKESK, per germline. Losses at the gene ends were 4 bases for V and 9 bases for J; bases not matched to a gene: 6. The DNA for the CDR3 is TGTGCCAGCAGCCGAATGACAGGGGGCACTTCACCCCTCCACTTT. Its translation is CASSRMTGGTSPLHF. Drawing the rest from reference TRBV14 and TRBJ1-6, the complete variable domain is EAGVTQFPSHSVIEKGQTVTLRCDPISGHDNLYWYRRVMGKEIKFLLHFVKESKQDESGMPNNRFLAERTGGTYSTLKVQPAELEDSGVYFCASSRMTGGTSPLHFGNGTRLTVT.

The gene calls are TRBV7-2 and TRBJ1-3; TRBD1 might be the D (5 bases). This CDR3 is 15 amino acids long. CDR1 is SGHTA, CDR2 FQGNSA, per germline. V gave up 5 bases and J gave up 4 bases, with 15 bases separating them. The CDR3 is CASSINGGLGNTIYF. The CDR3 DNA sequence: TGTGCCAGCAGCATCAACGGGGGTCTAGGAAACACCATATATTTT.

The rearrangement links TRBV19 to TRBJ1-1; weak D call: TRBD1 (6 bases). With 5 bases removed from V and 0 bases from J, the gap between germline ends came to 16 bases. The CDR3 is made up of 16 amino acids. Germline-derived CDR1 and CDR2 are LNHDA and SQIVND (reference sequence). The CDR3 region is CASSLHRDPMNTEAFF. In DNA form, the CDR3 reads TGTGCCAGTAGTCTCCACAGGGACCCCATGAACACTGAAGCTTTCTTT.

The rearrangement uses TRBV30 and TRBJ1-5; 9 nucleotides match TRBD1. This CDR3 comprises 19 residues. V gave up 2 bases and J gave up 0 bases; unmatched junction bases: 14. Germline V gene sequence: CDR1 GTSNPN, CDR2 SVGIG (reference sequence). The CDR3 sequence is CAWSREGTGMHGSNQPQHF. The DNA of the CDR3 is TGTGCCTGGAGTAGGGAAGGGACAGGGATGCACGGTAGCAATCAGCCCCAGCATTTT.

The chain's CDR3 is CASSNVGDTEAFF. Here the CDR3 DNA reads TGTGCCAGTAGCAACGTCGGGGACACTGAAGCTTTCTTT. V usage is TRBV19 and J usage is TRBJ1-1; D unclear. Germline loops: CDR1 LNHDA, CDR2 SQIVND (reference sequence). V lost 6 bases, J lost 3 bases, and 11 bases lay in between. This CDR3 has 13 amino acids.

This clone was counted only a few times. The chain links TRBV27 to TRBJ1-1, with a weak D call TRBD1 (5 bases). CDR1 and CDR2 from the germline V gene are MNHEY and SMNVEV (reference sequence). This CDR3 is built from 11 residues. The V end was cut by 8 bases, the J end by 11 bases, with 15 bases between. DNA of the CDR3: TGTGCCAGCGGGTCAGGGATGGAGGCTTTCTTT. Residues: CASGSGMEAFF.

The gene calls are TRBV7-3 and TRBJ2-3; D might be TRBD1 (6 bases). The CDR3 contains 15 residues. Trimming left V 4 bases short and J 3 bases short, with 14 bases between. Germline CDR1 is SGHTA and CDR2 is FQGTGA. CDR3 protein: CASSSGTPGTDTQYF. In nucleotides, the CDR3 is TGTGCCAGCAGCTCCGGGACACCGGGGACAGATACGCAGTATTTT.

Details on this clone: Other DNA sequences in the same sample also yield this CDR3. V and J are TRBV5-1 and TRBJ1-2, with 7 bases fitting TRBD1. The CDR3 sequence is 13 residues long. V lost 4 bases and J lost 3; bases outside the gene matches: 3. The germline CDR1 and CDR2 sequences are SGHRS and YFSETQ. CDR3 loop: CASSGTVDYGYTF. CDR3 nucleotides: TGCGCCAGCAGCGGGACAGTCGACTATGGCTACACCTTC.

The genes are TRBV6-4 and TRBJ1-1, with a weak D call TRBD1 (5 bases). This CDR3 comprises 13 residues. Trimming shortened V by 5 bases and J by 1 base, and 8 bases separated the two germline ends. CDR1 is MRHNA and CDR2 is SNTAGT in the germline V gene. CDR3 in DNA: TGTGCCAGCAGTATGGACACGAACACTGAAGCTTTCTTT. Amino acid sequence: CASSMDTNTEAFF.

The chain combines TRBV28 with TRBJ2-3; 7 bases map to TRBD2. V was pared by 3 bases and J by 14 bases, with 14 bases of the junction left unmatched. CDR3 length: 14 amino acids. CDR1 MDHEN and CDR2 SYDVKM come from the germline V gene. The CDR3 DNA reads as TGTGCCAGCAGTTTCGGTACTCAGTGGGTAGCGGGGTATTTT. Its protein is CASSFGTQWVAGYF.

The chain links TRBV5-1 to TRBJ1-1; 9 nucleotides match TRBD1. CDR1 is SGHRS, CDR2 YFSETQ, per germline. The CDR3 runs 17 residues. V was pared by 0 bases and J by 2 bases, with 8 bases of the junction left unmatched. CDR3 sequence reads: CASSLAGGQGDNTEAFF. In DNA, the CDR3 is TGCGCCAGCAGCTTGGCCGGGGGACAGGGAGATAACACTGAAGCTTTCTTT.

The V and J genes are TRBV7-8 and TRBJ1-4, with TRBD1 identical over 9 bases. This CDR3 region has 16 residues. The V gene's germline CDR1 is SGHVS and CDR2 FQNEAQ. Unmatched junction bases numbered 11, after V lost 5 bases and J lost 7 bases. The CDR3 loop reads CASSPLVGQGVEKLFF. DNA for the CDR3: TGTGCCAGCAGCCCCCTCGTGGGACAGGGCGTTGAAAAACTGTTTTTT. The full variable domain, rest sourced from reference TRBV7-8 and TRBJ1-4, is GAGVSQSPRYKVAKRGQDVALRCDPISGHVSLFWYQQALGQGPEFLTYFQNEAQLDKSGLPSDRFFAERPEGSVSTLKIQRTQQEDSAVYLCASSPLVGQGVEKLFFGSGTQLSVL.

The gene calls are TRBV3-1 (or the pseudogene TRBV3-2) and TRBJ1-1, with D possibly matching TRBD1 (5 bases). This CDR3 has 14 residues. The V gene's germline CDR1 is LGHDT and CDR2 YNNKEL (reference sequence). Trimming took 5 bases from V and 3 from J, leaving 13 bases between them. The CDR3 protein is CASSKRWGDTEAFF. As DNA, the CDR3 is TGTGCCAGCAGCAAAAGGTGGGGCGACACTGAAGCTTTCTTT.

This clone showed up just a few times. This chain links TRBV2 with TRBJ2-3; 8 nucleotides match TRBD2. V shed 6 bases and J 5 bases; nucleotides not matched to a gene: 10. The V gene's germline CDR1 is SNHLY and CDR2 FYNNEI. This CDR3 has 15 amino acids. The CDR3 DNA sequence: TGTGCCAGCAGGCCCCTCACTAGCGGAGGAGATACGCAGTATTTT. It encodes CASRPLTSGGDTQYF.

This chain links TRBV9 with TRBJ1-6, with a tentative D call TRBD1 (6 bases). This CDR3 spans 15 amino acids. Trimming removed 1 base from V and 8 bases from J, with 13 bases in between. Germline CDR1 and CDR2: SGDLS and YYNGEE. DNA of the CDR3: TGTGCCAGCAGCGTAAGGCCAGGGGAAGATTCACCCCTCCACTTT. This gives the protein CASSVRPGEDSPLHF.

This clone was detected a few times. The J gene is TRBJ2-7, the V gene TRBV7-9; 9 bases match TRBD1. Germline trimming cut 4 bases from V and 4 bases from J; bases unmatched to any gene: 11. The CDR3 is made up of 16 amino acids. Germline-derived CDR1 and CDR2 are SEHNR and FQNEAQ (reference sequence). In nucleotides, the CDR3 is TGTGCCAGCAGCTCCACAGGGGGCGGGAGTCTTTACGAGCAGTACTTC. Encoded protein: CASSSTGGGSLYEQYF.

This clone came up a few times. The rearrangement joins TRBV9 to TRBJ2-2; 11 bases align to TRBD2. CDR3 size: 19 residues. From germline, CDR1 is SGDLS and CDR2 YYNGEE. V shed 4 bases, J shed 0 bases, and the junction held 11 bases outside the gene matches. DNA for the CDR3: TGTGCCAGCAGCATAGGACTAGCGGGTCAGAACCCGAACACCGGGGAGCTGTTTTTT. Encoded protein: CASSIGLAGQNPNTGELFF.

V gene TRBV4-1 combines with J gene TRBJ2-7; TRBD1 aligns across 8 bases. Trimming removed 1 base from V and 5 bases from J; junction bases left unmatched: 7. Germline CDR1 and CDR2: MGHRA and YSYEKL. The CDR3 covers 15 residues. The CDR3 DNA sequence: TGCGCCAGCAGCCAAGTTGGGGACAGGATGAACGAGCAGTACTTC. This codes for CASSQVGDRMNEQYF.

The J gene is TRBJ1-6, the V gene TRBV6-5, with D unclear. Trimming pared 2 bases from V and 8 bases from J, leaving 13 bases between. The CDR3 has 15 amino acids. Germline loops: CDR1 MNHEY, CDR2 SVGAGI. The CDR3: CASSYPGERDSPLHF. CDR3 nucleotides: TGTGCCAGCAGTTACCCGGGTGAACGGGATTCACCCCTCCACTTT.

The chain links TRBV2 to TRBJ2-2, with 9 bases that match TRBD1. This CDR3 comprises 15 residues. Looked up from germline, CDR1 is SNHLY and CDR2 is FYNNEI. The trim removed 4 bases at V and 5 bases at J, leaving 5 bases unmatched. In DNA, the CDR3 is TGTGCCAGCAGTGTAGGACAGGGGAGGACCGGGGAGCTGTTTTTT. Protein sequence: CASSVGQGRTGELFF.

The J gene is TRBJ2-1, the V gene TRBV24-1, with a weak D call TRBD2 (5 bases). Trimming shortened V by 4 bases and J by 15 bases, and 15 bases separated the two germline ends. CDR3 length equals 12 residues. From germline, CDR1 is KGHDR and CDR2 SFDVKD. The CDR3 protein is CATSDPGRTPFF. The CDR3 DNA reads as TGTGCCACCAGTGACCCAGGACGGACTCCGTTCTTC.

The chain is built from TRBV6-5 and TRBJ1-3, with TRBD1 matching over 7 bases. V trimming: 6 bases; J trimming: 3 bases; junction bases outside the gene matches: 8. There are 15 residues in the CDR3. The germline V gene encodes CDR1 MNHEY and CDR2 SVGAGI. The CDR3 sequence: CASSLDREYGNTIYF. The CDR3 bases are TGTGCCAGCAGCCTAGACAGGGAGTATGGAAACACCATATATTTT.